This TCR beta chain comes out of a study of T cell responses to AZD1222 COVID-19 vaccine. General study results and limits: Only a handful of AZD1222 recipients tested seropositive at baseline. Among spike-specific TCRs, nearly half reportedly target unmutated variant regions. The study found vaccine-associated CD4 TCRs spanning spike, dominant at 160-218 and 743-854.

The protocol was immunoSEQ multiplex PCR, while the TCRdb copy is restricted to in-frame clones and leaves out a portion. The sample holds about 160,000 clones, approximately 94% seen once. The V gene lost 5 bases and the J gene lost 4 bases, with 14 bases spanning the gap. The V gene's germline CDR1 is SGHTA and CDR2 FQGNSA. This CDR3 contains 15 residues. A remark on this clone: Its antigen is not known.

This sequence originates from an adult who received the AZD1222 COVID-19 vaccine. The sequencing here drew on peripheral blood, taken 28 days after the second AZD1222 dose. V usage is TRBV7-2 and J usage is TRBJ2-2; tentative D call: TRBD2 (6 bases). Here the CDR3 DNA reads TGTGCCAGCAGCCCCGTGACTAGGAGCACCGGGGAGCTGTTTTTT. It specifies CASSPVTRSTGELFF.